This T cell receptor (beta chain) was retrieved from a study of control samples from healthy donors and cancer patients. Some clones are missing from TCRdb's copy, which holds only in-frame ones; the method was immunoSEQ multiplex PCR. Of tens of thousands of clones listed, about nine tenths are singletons. Trimming took 2 bases from V and 5 from J, leaving 6 bases between them. Germline CDR1 reads SGHRS; CDR2 reads YFSETQ. CDR3 length: 12 residues. The V gene is TRBV5-1, the J gene TRBJ2-3; D is uncertain. The source is a man in his forties with colorectal cancer. Sequencing was done on a sample of PBMCs. The CDR3 loop is CASSLGRDTQYF. CDR3 sequence (DNA): TGCGCCAGCAGCTTAGGTAGAGATACGCAGTATTTT. The full variable domain, with the rest looked up from reference TRBV5-1 and TRBJ2-3, is KAGVTQTPRYLIKTRGQQVTLSCSPISGHRSVSWYQQTPGQGLQFLFEYFSETQRNKGNFPGRFSGRQFSNSRSEMNVSTLELGDSALYLCASSLGRDTQYFGPGTRLTVL.